This TCR beta chain is from a study of identical twins. One entry per CDR3 protein, called by TCRdb with MiXCR from the 5' RACE reads. The table records under 300,000 distinct CDR3 sequences, 6.5% of them present only once. This clonotype was picked up a small number of times. These same records also appear under a second study, on T cells expressing NK-cell markers. That work adds: A range of about 1.0-7.0% of CD8+ T cells consisted of dominant NKG2C+ clonotypes in six donors.

The sequenced sample consisted of CD8+ T cells sorted from blood. The receptor was derived from a woman younger than 35 in good health.

The CDR3 region is CASSFGPLTGELFF. In DNA, the CDR3 is TGTGCCAGCAGCTTTGGACCACTCACCGGGGAGCTGTTTTTT. The chain uses TRBV12-3 or TRBV12-4 and TRBJ2-2; D gene ambiguous. V lost 6 bases and J 4 bases, leaving 12 bases between the germline ends. The CDR3 consists of 14 residues.